These T cell receptor beta chains were read from a single sample in a study of cytomegalovirus exposure and HLA in healthy donors. Here immunoSEQ multiplex PCR was the method, and the copy in TCRdb shows in-frame clones only, minus some. Altogether around 150,000 clones are present, about 73% being singletons, with the ten largest covering approximately 3%. The sequenced sample was PBMCs. All receptors come from a woman aged 40 to 50 in good health and CMV-seronegative. CDR3s include the opening cysteine and the closing phenylalanine or tryptophan. D genes are given only for firm matches. Expanded clones are given a class, and other clones once, few, many or no size at all.

d_gene	v_gene	j_gene	abundance	CDR3aa	CDR3nt
NA	TRBV10-3	TRBJ1-1	NA	CAISAQGGSEAFF	TGTGCCATCAGTGCCCAGGGAGGTTCTGAAGCTTTCTTT
NA	TRBV6-5	TRBJ1-3	NA	CASSYLDTRNTIYF	TGTGCCAGCAGTTACCTCGACACGAGAAACACCATATATTTT
TRBD2	TRBV4-1	TRBJ2-3	few	CASSQRASGGPDTDTQYF	TGCGCCAGCAGCCAAAGGGCTAGCGGGGGGCCAGACACAGATACGCAGTATTTT
NA	TRBV7-9	TRBJ1-4	few	CASSLAFVRANEKLFF	TGTGCCAGCAGCTTAGCTTTCGTGAGAGCTAATGAAAAACTGTTTTTT
NA	TRBV6-1	TRBJ2-7	NA	CASSEAFHAQRRVYEQYF	TGTGCCAGCAGTGAAGCCTTCCACGCCCAGCGCCGGGTATACGAGCAGTACTTC
TRBD1	TRBV2	TRBJ1-1	NA	CASSGQGVTEAFF	TGTGCCAGCAGCGGACAGGGGGTGACTGAAGCTTTCTTT
NA	TRBV4-2	TRBJ2-3	NA	CASSLSTDTQYF	TGTGCCAGCAGCCTCTCCACAGATACGCAGTATTTT
TRBD2	TRBV11-3	TRBJ2-1	NA	CASSLGGSSGDNEQFF	TGTGCCAGCAGCTTAGGAGGGTCTAGCGGGGACAATGAGCAGTTCTTC
NA	TRBV6-5	TRBJ1-1	NA	CASSYSGGGNTEAFF	TGTGCCAGCAGTTACTCGGGGGGGGGAAACACTGAAGCTTTCTTT
NA	TRBV4-1	TRBJ1-3	NA	CASSQGGGRAAGNTIYF	TGCGCCAGCAGCCAAGGGGGGGGTCGGGCGGCCGGAAACACCATATATTTT
NA	TRBV5-1	TRBJ1-2	NA	CASSLANLYGYTF	TGCGCCAGCAGCTTGGCCAACCTATATGGCTACACCTTC
NA	TRBV18	TRBJ2-3	few	CASSPTATDTQYF	TGTGCCAGCTCACCGACAGCCACAGATACGCAGTATTTT
TRBD2	TRBV2	TRBJ2-7	NA	CASRSSSGGANYEQYF	TGTGCCAGCAGATCTTCTAGCGGGGGGGCCAACTACGAGCAGTACTTC
NA	TRBV9	TRBJ2-7	NA	CASSLRDNSYEQYF	TGTGCCAGCAGCTTACGGGACAACTCCTACGAGCAGTACTTC
TRBD2	TRBV2	TRBJ2-7	NA	CASNDNWRTSSYEQYF	TGTGCCAGCAACGATAATTGGAGGACTAGCAGCTACGAGCAGTACTTC
TRBD1	TRBV6-5	TRBJ2-7	few	CASSYSRGQGYEQYF	TGTGCCAGCAGTTACTCCCGGGGACAGGGCTACGAGCAGTACTTC
NA	TRBV2	TRBJ1-6	NA	CASSEARSSPLHF	TGTGCCAGCAGTGAAGCGCGTAGTTCACCCCTCCACTTT
NA	TRBV6-6	TRBJ1-4	NA	CASGWALGGGVEKLFF	TGTGCCAGCGGGTGGGCTTTAGGGGGTGGGGTGGAAAAACTGTTTTTT
TRBD1	TRBV4-2	TRBJ1-1	NA	CASSHPGGLNTEAFF	TGTGCCAGCAGCCACCCAGGGGGTTTGAACACTGAAGCTTTCTTT
TRBD1	TRBV10-3	TRBJ2-7	NA	CALGTGEYSYEQYF	TGTGCCCTAGGGACAGGTGAATACTCCTACGAGCAGTACTTC
NA	TRBV6-5	TRBJ1-5	NA	CASSYAHNQPQHF	TGTGCCAGCAGTTACGCACACAATCAGCCCCAGCATTTT
NA	TRBV13	TRBJ2-3	NA	CASSKRFPGTDTQYF	TGTGCCAGCAGCAAGAGATTCCCTGGCACAGATACGCAGTATTTT
TRBD1	TRBV2	TRBJ2-1	once	CASRDAGTGFNEQFF	TGTGCCAGCAGAGACGCCGGGACAGGGTTCAATGAGCAGTTCTTC
NA	TRBV28	TRBJ2-6	NA	CASSSTGYSGANVLTF	TGTGCCAGCAGTTCGACAGGCTACTCTGGGGCCAACGTCCTGACTTTC
TRBD1	TRBV7-9	TRBJ1-2	NA	CASSTTGGGYGYTF	TGTGCCAGCAGCACGACAGGGGGCGGCTATGGCTACACCTTC
NA	TRBV5-1	TRBJ1-1	NA	CASSITRVTEAFF	TGCGCCAGCAGCATTACACGGGTGACTGAAGCTTTCTTT
NA	TRBV5-1	TRBJ1-1	NA	CASSFGSNTEAFF	TGCGCCAGCAGCTTCGGGTCTAACACTGAAGCTTTCTTT
NA	TRBV7-3	TRBJ1-3	NA	CASSLTGGVSGNTIYF	TGTGCCAGCAGCTTAACGGGGGGTGTCTCTGGAAACACCATATATTTT
TRBD2	TRBV6-5	TRBJ2-1	NA	CASRRTSGGAGEQFF	TGTGCCAGCAGAAGGACTAGCGGGGGGGCGGGTGAGCAGTTCTTC
NA	TRBV5-4	TRBJ2-2	NA	CASSLAGLGTGELFF	TGTGCCAGCAGCTTGGCCGGACTTGGCACCGGGGAGCTGTTTTTT
NA	TRBV7-8	TRBJ1-6	NA	CASSFRGGSGSPLHF	TGTGCCAGCAGCTTCAGGGGTGGGTCAGGTTCACCCCTCCACTTT
NA	TRBV7-2	TRBJ2-7	many	CASSLPHSYEQYF	TGTGCCAGCAGCTTACCCCATTCCTACGAGCAGTACTTC
NA	TRBV5-4	TRBJ2-4	NA	CASSPRDNKNIQYF	TGTGCCAGCAGCCCCCGGGACAACAAAAACATTCAGTACTTC
NA	TRBV12-1	TRBJ1-2	NA	CASSPPQATYGYTF	TGTGCCAGCAGCCCCCCTCAGGCTACCTATGGCTACACCTTC
TRBD2	TRBV10-2	TRBJ2-1	NA	CASSLISLAGIYNEQFF	TGCGCCAGCAGTTTAATATCCCTAGCGGGGATTTACAATGAGCAGTTCTTC
NA	TRBV2	TRBJ2-3	NA	CASSEGAGVADTQYF	TGTGCCAGCAGTGAAGGGGCAGGGGTCGCAGATACGCAGTATTTT
TRBD2	TRBV5-1	TRBJ2-1	few	CASSRRTPGLAGDNEQFF	TGCGCCAGCAGCAGACGGACCCCGGGACTAGCGGGGGACAATGAGCAGTTCTTC
TRBD1	TRBV23-1	TRBJ2-7	NA	CASPVGQEGYEQYF	TGCGCCAGCCCCGTTGGACAGGAAGGCTACGAGCAGTACTTC